The clone carrying this T cell receptor beta chain was seen a few times. The record originates from a study of blood T cell repertoires in COVID-19. Study information: From the United States, Italy and Spain came samples of acute and convalescent COVID-19. Sample material is recorded as cDNA or gDNA derived from T cells, B-cell-depleted T cells, or PBMCs.

Germline V CDR1 and CDR2: SGHRS, YFSETQ. The V gene lost 4 bases and the J gene lost 2 bases, with 22 bases spanning the gap. The CDR3 contains 17 residues. In the source study's methods: The assay estimated nucleated cells by amplifying reference gene primers. Here immunoSEQ multiplex PCR was the method, and the copy in TCRdb shows in-frame clones only, minus some. That table gives V, J and clone size, and the DNA gave D and trimming. In the table there are 45,000 to 55,000 clones, approximately 89% of which are singletons. J is TRBJ2-7 and V is TRBV5-1, with D possibly matching TRBD1 (6 bases). This sequence was found in a woman older than 75 with acute or convalescent COVID-19. Input material: peripheral blood. CDR3 bases: TGCGCCAGCAGCCCCACCCTGAGGACAGAGAGTCCCTACGAGCAGTACGTC. Protein: CASSPTLRTESPYEQYV.